This TCR beta chain was sequenced in a study of CD8 T cells in Susac syndrome (dated by TCRdb to between 2018 and 2021). With respect to the entire study: The study used repertoire sequencing to test whether antigen drove CD8+ T cell activation and differentiation in Susac syndrome.

RNA was extracted using the RNeasy kit, and roughly 0.5 to 1 microgram was reverse transcribed with random hexamers. TCR beta CDR3 regions were amplified with the immunoSEQ multiplex PCR assay covering 54 Vbeta and 13 Jbeta segments. To correct PCR amplification bias, a synthetic template baseline was used for both primer optimization and computational correction. In the source study's methods: Reads were annotated to V, D and J genes per IMGT and analyzed with immunoSEQ Analyzer, keeping only productive sequences. Clonality was calculated as one minus the Shannon entropy normalized by log2 of the number of productive unique sequences. For each patient and control, public and private clones were evaluated among the 100 most prevalent clones. A clone was defined as Susac-specific if it was absent from the healthy and MS cohorts, from over 1,000 published viral clones and from other ImmuneACCESS disease sequences. TCRdb trimmed the raw reads at Q25, called clones with MiXCR and kept productive beta chains. CDR3 protein sequences are deduplicated, and each keeps its most common genes and DNA. In this record, the V and J calls reflect TCRdb's handling and not the investigators' own analysis. The sample contains 140,000 to 150,000 distinct CDR3 sequences, approximately 93% of them found a single time. The ten largest account for 0.075% to 0.1% of the sample.

With regard to this clonotype: No cognate antigen has been identified for it. Base quality data are lacking; no much larger clone is found one base away.

The germline V gene specifies SGHAT as CDR1 and FQNNGV as CDR2. The germline ends are 9 bases apart after V is trimmed by 4 bases and J by 0 bases. The CDR3 has 14 amino acids, counting the end cysteine and phenylalanine. The entry retains the CDR3 DNA only, 42 bases that are in frame from base 1. Summary of the overall study and its limitations: The study acknowledged that relatively few individuals were included in the TCR sequencing and HLA analysis.

Peripheral blood CD8+ and CD4+ T cells from healthy donors, Susac syndrome patients and multiple sclerosis patients were profiled by high-throughput TCR beta sequencing. Healthy donors were age- and sex-matched controls. CD8+ TEMRA cells were enriched by FACS, while bulk CD8+ and CD4+ T cells were purified by magnetic negative isolation. Blood was collected in EDTA tubes and processed within 24 hours, with PBMCs isolated through density gradient centrifugation. PBMCs destined for TCR sequencing were cryopreserved in liquid nitrogen and later thawed in a 37 °C water bath. A purity of at least 90% was achieved for sorted or isolated CD4+, CD8+ and CD8+ TEMRA cells.

Rearrangement joined TRBV11-2 to TRBJ1-1; the D gene is unclear. The material sequenced was CD4+ T cells from PBMCs. The TCR sequence derives from a human donor in good health. CDR3 loop: CASSSYKMNTEAFF. The DNA sequence follows: TGTGCCAGCAGCTCATACAAAATGAACACTGAAGCTTTCTTT.